This T cell receptor (beta chain) was retrieved from a study of CD8 T cells in ankylosing spondylitis. Study conclusions and caveats: Some motif variants had been reported before (in reactive arthritis synovial fluid and blood). Apparently characteristic of ankylosing spondylitis blood was a TCR beta motif (eight highly homologous variants). The disease-linked clones had a CD8+ phenotype and low blood frequencies.

Each CDR3 protein gets one entry after TCRdb re-called the 5' RACE reads with MiXCR. The table lists under 200,000 distinct CDR3 sequences, around a tenth of them singletons. This clonotype was seen ten or more times. Its antigen is not known. The origin of this receptor is a male donor with ankylosing spondylitis or in good health (not recorded which). The material sequenced was blood, either unsorted or a sorted T cell fraction (not recorded which).

CDR3 residues: CSARAGTGDKLAKNIQYF. CDR3 DNA: TGCAGTGCTAGGGCCGGGACAGGGGATAAACTAGCCAAAAACATTCAGTACTTC. The chain combines TRBV20-1 with TRBJ2-4; 10 positions agree with TRBD1. The ends lost 3 bases at V and 0 bases at J; junction bases unmatched: 11. The length of the CDR3 is 18 residues. Germline loops: CDR1 DFQATT, CDR2 SNEGSKA (reference sequence).